Sequencing of this TCR beta chain was carried out in a study of cytomegalovirus exposure and HLA in healthy donors. Across the whole study: An earlier analysis found 117 million unique TCR beta sequences from around 180 million T cells.

Broader study findings: Sequences of the TCR beta chain were said to predict the HLA-A and HLA-B alleles of most subjects accurately.

V lost 1 base, J lost 3 bases, and 6 bases stayed unmatched. Germline CDR1 and CDR2: LGHNA and YNFKEQ. This CDR3 contains 17 residues. PCR involved 60 Vbeta and 13 Jbeta primers. Method: immunoSEQ multiplex PCR; TCRdb's copy keeps in-frame clones and lacks some. The sample lists around 110,000 clones, roughly three quarters occurring once. This clone was observed once. Its antigen remains unknown. The sequencing input was PBMCs. V is TRBV4-2 and J is TRBJ2-7; 13 nucleotides agree with TRBD2. The TCR originated in a woman aged 18-30 years in good health and CMV-seronegative. CDR3 bases: TGTGCCAGCAGCCAAGGACTAGCGGGGGGAAGTTTCTACGAGCAGTACTTC. Encoded protein: CASSQGLAGGSFYEQYF.